The clone carrying this T cell receptor (beta chain) has only a few counts. What it binds is not known. A quantitative 5'-RACE method, one with molecular barcodes, was used to make TCR beta libraries. Using its own MiXCR run on the 5' RACE reads, TCRdb lists one record per CDR3 protein. The table includes some 200,000 distinct CDR3 sequences, roughly 13% detected once. This sample was included in a study of CD8 T cells in ankylosing spondylitis. The study, taken as a whole, reports: Matched synovial fluid from ankylosing spondylitis patients was reported to be enriched for disease-linked clones. The study identified a TCR beta motif of eight highly homologous variants that appeared characteristic of ankylosing spondylitis blood. Previous work reported some of these motif variants in the synovial fluid and blood of reactive arthritis.

The sample consisted of blood, either unsorted or a sorted T cell fraction (not recorded which). This clonotype originated in a male donor with ankylosing spondylitis or in good health (not recorded which).

The CDR3 DNA sequence: TGCAGCTTTCGGGATAGGTATTACGAGCAGTACTTC. This gives the protein CSFRDRYYEQYF. This chain uses TRBV29-1 with TRBJ2-7, with a tentative D call TRBD2 (5 bases). Germline-derived CDR1 and CDR2 are SQVTM and ANQGSEA. Trimming took 8 bases from V and 4 from J, leaving 15 bases between them. This CDR3 has 12 amino acids.